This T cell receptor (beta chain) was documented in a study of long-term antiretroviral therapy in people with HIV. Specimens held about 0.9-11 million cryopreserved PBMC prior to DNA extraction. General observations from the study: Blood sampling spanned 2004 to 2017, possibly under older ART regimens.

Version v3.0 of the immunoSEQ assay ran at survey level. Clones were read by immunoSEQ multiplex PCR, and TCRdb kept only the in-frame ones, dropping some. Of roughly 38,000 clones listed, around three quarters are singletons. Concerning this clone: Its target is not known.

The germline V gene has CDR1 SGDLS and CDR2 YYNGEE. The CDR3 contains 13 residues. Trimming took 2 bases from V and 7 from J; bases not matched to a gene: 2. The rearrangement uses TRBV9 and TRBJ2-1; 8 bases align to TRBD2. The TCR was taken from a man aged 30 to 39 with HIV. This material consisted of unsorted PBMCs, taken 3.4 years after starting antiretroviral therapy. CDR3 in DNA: TGTGCCAGCAGCGTGACGGGGGGGAATGAGCAGTTCTTC. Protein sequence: CASSVTGGNEQFF.